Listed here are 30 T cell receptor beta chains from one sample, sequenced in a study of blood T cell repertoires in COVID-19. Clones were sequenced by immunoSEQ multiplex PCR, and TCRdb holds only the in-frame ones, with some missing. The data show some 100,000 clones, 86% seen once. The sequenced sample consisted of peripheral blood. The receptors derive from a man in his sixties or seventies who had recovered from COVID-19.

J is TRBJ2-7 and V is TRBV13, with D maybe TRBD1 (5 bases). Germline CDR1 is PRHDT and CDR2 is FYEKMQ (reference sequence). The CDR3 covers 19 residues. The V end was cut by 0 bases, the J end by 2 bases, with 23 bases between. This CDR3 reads CASSLGLNSYQGATYEQYF. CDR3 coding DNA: TGTGCCAGCAGCTTAGGCCTAAATAGTTACCAGGGTGCAACCTACGAGCAGTACTTC.

CDR3 coding DNA: TGCGCCAGCAGCCAAGTCGGGCGGGGGGGCCTCCGAGAGCAGTACTTC. It translates to CASSQVGRGGLREQYF. The chain joins TRBV4-1 to TRBJ2-7, with 9 bases matching TRBD2. The CDR3 sequence is 16 residues long. Trimming cost V 1 base and J 7 bases; bases outside gene matches: 11. In germline, CDR1 is MGHRA, CDR2 YSYEKL.

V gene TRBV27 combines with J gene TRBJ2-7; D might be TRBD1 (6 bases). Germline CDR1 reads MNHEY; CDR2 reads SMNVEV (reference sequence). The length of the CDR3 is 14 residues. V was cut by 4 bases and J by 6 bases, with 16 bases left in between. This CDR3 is CASSSEVGASEQYF. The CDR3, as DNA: TGTGCCAGCAGTTCCGAGGTGGGGGCTAGCGAGCAGTACTTC.

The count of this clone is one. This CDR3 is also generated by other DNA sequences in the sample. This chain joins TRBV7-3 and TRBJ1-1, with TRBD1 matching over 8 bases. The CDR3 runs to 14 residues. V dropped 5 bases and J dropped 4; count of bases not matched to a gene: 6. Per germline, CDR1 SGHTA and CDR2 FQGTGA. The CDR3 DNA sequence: TGTGCCAGCAGCCTCACAGGGGGGGGCACTGAAGCTTTCTTT. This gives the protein CASSLTGGGTEAFF.

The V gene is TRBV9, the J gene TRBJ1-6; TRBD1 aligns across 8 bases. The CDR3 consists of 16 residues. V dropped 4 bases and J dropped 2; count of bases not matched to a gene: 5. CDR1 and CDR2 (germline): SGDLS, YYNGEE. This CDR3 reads CASSSQGAPYNSPLHF. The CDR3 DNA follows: TGTGCCAGCAGCTCCCAGGGGGCCCCCTATAATTCACCCCTCCACTTT.

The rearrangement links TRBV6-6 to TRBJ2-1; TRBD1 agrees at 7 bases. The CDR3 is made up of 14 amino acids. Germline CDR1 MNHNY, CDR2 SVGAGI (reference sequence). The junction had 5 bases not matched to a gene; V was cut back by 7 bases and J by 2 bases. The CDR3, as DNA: TGTGCCAGCACCTTGGGGACAGCCTACAATGAGCAGTTCTTC. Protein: CASTLGTAYNEQFF.

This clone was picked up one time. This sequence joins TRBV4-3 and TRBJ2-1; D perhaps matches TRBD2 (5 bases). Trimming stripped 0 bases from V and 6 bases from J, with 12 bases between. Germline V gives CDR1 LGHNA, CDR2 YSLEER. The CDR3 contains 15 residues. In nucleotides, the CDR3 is TGCGCCAGCAGCCAAGATGGCTTCGGGATCAATGAGCAGTTCTTC. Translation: CASSQDGFGINEQFF.

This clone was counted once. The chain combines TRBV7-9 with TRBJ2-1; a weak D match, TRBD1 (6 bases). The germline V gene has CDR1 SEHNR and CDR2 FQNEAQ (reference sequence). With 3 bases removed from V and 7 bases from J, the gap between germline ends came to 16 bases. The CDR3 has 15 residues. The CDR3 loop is CASSLRGTPRNEQFF. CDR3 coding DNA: TGTGCCAGCAGCTTGAGGGGGACCCCTCGGAATGAGCAGTTCTTC.

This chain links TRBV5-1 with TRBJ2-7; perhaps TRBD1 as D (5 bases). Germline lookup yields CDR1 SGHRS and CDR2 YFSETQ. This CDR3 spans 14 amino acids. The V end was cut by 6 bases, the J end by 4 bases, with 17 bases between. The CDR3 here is CASNSPDKSYEQYF. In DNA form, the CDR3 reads TGCGCCAGCAACTCGCCGGACAAATCTTACGAGCAGTACTTC.

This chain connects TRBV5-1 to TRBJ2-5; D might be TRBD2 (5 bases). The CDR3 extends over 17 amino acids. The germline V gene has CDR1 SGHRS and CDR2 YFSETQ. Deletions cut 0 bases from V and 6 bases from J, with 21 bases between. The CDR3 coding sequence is TGCGCCAGCAGCTTGGCCACCAGCCAGAGAGGGTGGAAGACCCAGTACTTC. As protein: CASSLATSQRGWKTQYF.

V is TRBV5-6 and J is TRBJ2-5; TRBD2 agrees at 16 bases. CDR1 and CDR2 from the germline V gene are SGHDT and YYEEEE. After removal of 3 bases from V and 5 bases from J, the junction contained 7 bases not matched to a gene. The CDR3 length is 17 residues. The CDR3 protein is CASSYGTSGRATETQYF. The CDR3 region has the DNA TGTGCCAGCAGCTATGGGACTAGCGGGAGGGCGACGGAGACCCAGTACTTC.

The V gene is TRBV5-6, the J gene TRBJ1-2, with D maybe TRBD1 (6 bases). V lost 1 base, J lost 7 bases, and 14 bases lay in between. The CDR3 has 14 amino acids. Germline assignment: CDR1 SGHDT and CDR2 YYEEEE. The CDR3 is CASSLSRAGVGYTF. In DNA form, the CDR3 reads TGTGCCAGCAGCTTGAGTCGCGCAGGGGTTGGCTACACCTTC.

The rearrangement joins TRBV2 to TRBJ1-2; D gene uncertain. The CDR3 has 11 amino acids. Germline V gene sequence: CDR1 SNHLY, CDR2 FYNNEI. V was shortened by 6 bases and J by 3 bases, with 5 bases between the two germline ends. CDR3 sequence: CASREYYGYTF. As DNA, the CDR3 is TGTGCCAGCAGAGAGTACTATGGCTACACCTTC.

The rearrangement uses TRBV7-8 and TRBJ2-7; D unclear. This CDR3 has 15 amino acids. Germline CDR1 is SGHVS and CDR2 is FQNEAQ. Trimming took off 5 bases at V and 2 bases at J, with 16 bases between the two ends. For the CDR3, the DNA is TGTGCCAGCAGCCCCCAGTCCCGTAGCCCCTACGAGCAGTACTTC. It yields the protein CASSPQSRSPYEQYF.

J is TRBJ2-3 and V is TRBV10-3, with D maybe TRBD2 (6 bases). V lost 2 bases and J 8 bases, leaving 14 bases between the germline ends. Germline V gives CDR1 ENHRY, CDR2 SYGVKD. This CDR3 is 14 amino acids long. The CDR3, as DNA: TGTGCCATCAGTGAGGATCGGGACTCCGGTACGCAGTATTTT. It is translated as CAISEDRDSGTQYF.

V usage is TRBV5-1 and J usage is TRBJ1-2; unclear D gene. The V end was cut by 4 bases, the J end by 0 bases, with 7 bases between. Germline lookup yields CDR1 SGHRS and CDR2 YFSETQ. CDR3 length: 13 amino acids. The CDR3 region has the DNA TGCGCCAGCAGCACCCAGACTAACTATGGCTACACCTTC. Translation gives CASSTQTNYGYTF.

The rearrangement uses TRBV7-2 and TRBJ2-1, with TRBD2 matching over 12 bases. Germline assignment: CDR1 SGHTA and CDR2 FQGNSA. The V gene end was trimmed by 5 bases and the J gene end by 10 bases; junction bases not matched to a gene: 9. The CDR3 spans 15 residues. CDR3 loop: CASSPASGRAGEQFF. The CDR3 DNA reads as TGTGCCAGCAGCCCGGCTAGCGGGAGGGCAGGGGAGCAGTTCTTC.

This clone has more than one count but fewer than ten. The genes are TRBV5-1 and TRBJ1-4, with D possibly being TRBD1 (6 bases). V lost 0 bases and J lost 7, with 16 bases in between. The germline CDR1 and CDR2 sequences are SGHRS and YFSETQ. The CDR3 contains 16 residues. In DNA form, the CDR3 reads TGCGCCAGCAGCTTGGATTATCAGGGGTCAGGTGAAAAACTGTTTTTT. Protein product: CASSLDYQGSGEKLFF.

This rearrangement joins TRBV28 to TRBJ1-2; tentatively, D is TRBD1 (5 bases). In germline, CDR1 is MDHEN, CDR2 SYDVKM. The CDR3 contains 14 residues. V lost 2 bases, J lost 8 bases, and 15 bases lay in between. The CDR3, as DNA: TGTGCCAGCAGTTTAGGGCCGACGAAGGGGGGCTACACCTTC. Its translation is CASSLGPTKGGYTF.

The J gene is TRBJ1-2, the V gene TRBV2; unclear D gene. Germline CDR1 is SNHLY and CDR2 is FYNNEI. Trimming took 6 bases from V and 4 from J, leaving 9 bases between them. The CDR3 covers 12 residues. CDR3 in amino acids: CASRIVTYGYTF. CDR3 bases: TGTGCCAGCAGGATAGTTACCTATGGCTACACCTTC.

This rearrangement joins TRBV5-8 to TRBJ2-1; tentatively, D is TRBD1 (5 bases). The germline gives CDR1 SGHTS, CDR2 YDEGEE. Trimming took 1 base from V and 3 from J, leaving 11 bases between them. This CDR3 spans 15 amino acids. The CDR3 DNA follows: TGTGCCAGCAGCTTGTTCCGCGGACACTACAATGAGCAGTTCTTC. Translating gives CASSLFRGHYNEQFF.

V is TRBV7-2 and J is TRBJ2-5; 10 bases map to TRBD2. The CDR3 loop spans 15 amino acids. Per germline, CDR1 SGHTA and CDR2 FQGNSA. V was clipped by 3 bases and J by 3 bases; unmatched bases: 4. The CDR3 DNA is TGTGCCAGCAGCTTTAGCGGGAGGCCTAAAGAGACCCAGTACTTC. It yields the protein CASSFSGRPKETQYF. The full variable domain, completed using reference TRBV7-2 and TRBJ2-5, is GAGVSQSPSNKVTEKGKDVELRCDPISGHTALYWYRQSLGQGLEFLIYFQGNSAPDKSGLPSDRFSAERTGGSVSTLTIQRTQQEDSAVYLCASSFSGRPKETQYFGPGTRLLVL.

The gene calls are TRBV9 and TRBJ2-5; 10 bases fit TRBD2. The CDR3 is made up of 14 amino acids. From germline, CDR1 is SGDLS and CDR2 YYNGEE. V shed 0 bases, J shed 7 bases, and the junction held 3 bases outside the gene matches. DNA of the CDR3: TGTGCCAGCAGCGTAGCACTAGCGGGAAGGACCCAGTACTTC. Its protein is CASSVALAGRTQYF.

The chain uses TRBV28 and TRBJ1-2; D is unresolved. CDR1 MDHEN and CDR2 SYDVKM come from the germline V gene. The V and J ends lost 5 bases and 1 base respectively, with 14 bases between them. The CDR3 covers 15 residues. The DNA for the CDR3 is TGTGCCAGCAGTACCACAAACAGTCTTAACTATGGCTACACCTTC. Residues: CASSTTNSLNYGYTF.

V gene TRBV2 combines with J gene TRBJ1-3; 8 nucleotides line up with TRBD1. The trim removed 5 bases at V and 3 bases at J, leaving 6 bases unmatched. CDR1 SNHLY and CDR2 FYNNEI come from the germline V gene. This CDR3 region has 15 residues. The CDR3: CASSYTGGLGNTIYF. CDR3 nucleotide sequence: TGTGCCAGCAGTTATACAGGGGGGCTTGGAAACACCATATATTTT.

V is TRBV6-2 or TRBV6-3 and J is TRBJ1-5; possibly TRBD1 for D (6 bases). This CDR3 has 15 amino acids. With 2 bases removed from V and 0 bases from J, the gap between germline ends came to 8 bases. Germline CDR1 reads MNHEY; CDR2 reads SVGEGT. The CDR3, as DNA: TGTGCCAGCAGTTACGGACAGTATAGCAATCAGCCCCAGCATTTT. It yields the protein CASSYGQYSNQPQHF.

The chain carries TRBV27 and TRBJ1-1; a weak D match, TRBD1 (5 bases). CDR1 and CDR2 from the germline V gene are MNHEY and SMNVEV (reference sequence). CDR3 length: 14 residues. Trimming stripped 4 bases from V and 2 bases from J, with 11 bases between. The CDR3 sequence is CASSSLGGNTEAFF. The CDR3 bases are TGTGCCAGCAGTTCCCTCGGGGGTAACACTGAAGCTTTCTTT.

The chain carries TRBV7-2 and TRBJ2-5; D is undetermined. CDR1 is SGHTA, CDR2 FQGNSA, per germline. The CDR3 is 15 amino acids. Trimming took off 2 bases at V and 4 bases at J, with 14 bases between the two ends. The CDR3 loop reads CASSLRFSGSETQYF. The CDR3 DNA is TGTGCCAGCAGCTTAAGATTTTCAGGATCAGAGACCCAGTACTTC.

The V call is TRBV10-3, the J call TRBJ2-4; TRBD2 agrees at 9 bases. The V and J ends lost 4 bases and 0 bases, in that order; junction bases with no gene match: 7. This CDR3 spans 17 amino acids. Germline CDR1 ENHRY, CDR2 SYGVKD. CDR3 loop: CAISGVAGAVAKNIQYF. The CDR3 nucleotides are TGTGCCATCAGTGGAGTAGCGGGGGCCGTAGCCAAAAACATTCAGTACTTC.

The CDR3 sequence: CASSAYRVGTEAFF. CDR3 nucleotide sequence: TGTGCCAGTAGTGCGTACAGGGTGGGCACTGAAGCTTTCTTT. The V call is TRBV19, the J call TRBJ1-1; a possible D gene is TRBD1 (6 bases). Germline-derived CDR1 and CDR2 are LNHDA and SQIVND (reference sequence). Deletions cut 5 bases from V and 4 bases from J, with 14 bases between. The CDR3 extends over 14 amino acids.